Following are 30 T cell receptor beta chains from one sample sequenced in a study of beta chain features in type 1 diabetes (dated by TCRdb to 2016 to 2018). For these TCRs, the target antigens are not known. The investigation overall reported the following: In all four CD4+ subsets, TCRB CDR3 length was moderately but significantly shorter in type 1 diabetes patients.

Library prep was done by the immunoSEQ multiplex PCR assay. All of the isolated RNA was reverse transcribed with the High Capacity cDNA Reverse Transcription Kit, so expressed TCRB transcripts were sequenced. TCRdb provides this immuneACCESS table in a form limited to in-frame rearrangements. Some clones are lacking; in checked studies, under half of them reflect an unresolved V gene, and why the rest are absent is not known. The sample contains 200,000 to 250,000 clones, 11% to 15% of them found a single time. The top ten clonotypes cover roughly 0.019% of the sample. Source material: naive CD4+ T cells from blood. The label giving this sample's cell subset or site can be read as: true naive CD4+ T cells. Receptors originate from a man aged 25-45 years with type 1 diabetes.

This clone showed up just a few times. CDR3 region: CASGLSRRETQYF. The CDR3 nucleotides are TGTGCTAGTGGCCTCTCTAGGCGAGAGACCCAGTACTTC. V gene TRBV12-5 combines with J gene TRBJ2-5; no clear D. Trimming cost V 6 bases and J 4 bases, with 12 bases left between them. CDR1 and CDR2 from the germline V gene are LGHNT and FRNRAP. CDR3 length: 13 amino acids.

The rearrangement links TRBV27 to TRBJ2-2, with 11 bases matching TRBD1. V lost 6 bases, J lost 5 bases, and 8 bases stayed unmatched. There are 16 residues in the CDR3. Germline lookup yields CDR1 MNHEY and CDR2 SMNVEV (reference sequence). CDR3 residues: CASRPGQGATTGELFF. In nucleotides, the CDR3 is TGTGCCAGCAGACCAGGACAGGGGGCGACAACCGGGGAGCTGTTTTTT.

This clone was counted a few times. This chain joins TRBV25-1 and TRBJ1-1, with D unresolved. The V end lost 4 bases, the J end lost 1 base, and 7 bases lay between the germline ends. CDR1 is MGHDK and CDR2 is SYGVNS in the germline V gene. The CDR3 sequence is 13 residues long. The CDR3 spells CASSVSGNTEAFF. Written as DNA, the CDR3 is TGTGCCAGCAGTGTGTCCGGGAACACTGAAGCTTTCTTT.

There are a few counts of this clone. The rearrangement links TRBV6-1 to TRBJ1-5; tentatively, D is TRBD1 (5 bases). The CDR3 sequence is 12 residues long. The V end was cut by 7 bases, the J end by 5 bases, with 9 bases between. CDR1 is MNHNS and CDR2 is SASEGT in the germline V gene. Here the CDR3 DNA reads TGTGCCAGCACCCAAGGGGATCAGCCCCAGCATTTT. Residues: CASTQGDQPQHF.

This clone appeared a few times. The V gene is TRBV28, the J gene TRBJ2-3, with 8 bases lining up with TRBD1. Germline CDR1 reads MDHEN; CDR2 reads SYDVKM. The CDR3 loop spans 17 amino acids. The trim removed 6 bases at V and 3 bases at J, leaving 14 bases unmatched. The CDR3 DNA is TGTGCCAGCAGCCCCTCCAAGCAGGGGGCTGGAACAGATACGCAGTATTTT. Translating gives CASSPSKQGAGTDTQYF.

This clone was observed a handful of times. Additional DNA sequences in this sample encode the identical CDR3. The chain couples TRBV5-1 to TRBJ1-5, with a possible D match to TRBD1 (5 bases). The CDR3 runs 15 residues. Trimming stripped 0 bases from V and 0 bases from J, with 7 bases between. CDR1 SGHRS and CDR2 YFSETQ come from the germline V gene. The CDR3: CASSLEGDSNQPQHF. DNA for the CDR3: TGCGCCAGCAGCTTGGAAGGGGATAGCAATCAGCCCCAGCATTTT.

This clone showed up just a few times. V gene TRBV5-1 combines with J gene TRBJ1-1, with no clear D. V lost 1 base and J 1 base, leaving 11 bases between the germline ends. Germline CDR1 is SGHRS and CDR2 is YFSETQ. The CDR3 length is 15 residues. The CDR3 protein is CASSLRGPENTEAFF. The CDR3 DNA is TGCGCCAGCAGCTTGCGAGGGCCCGAGAACACTGAAGCTTTCTTT.

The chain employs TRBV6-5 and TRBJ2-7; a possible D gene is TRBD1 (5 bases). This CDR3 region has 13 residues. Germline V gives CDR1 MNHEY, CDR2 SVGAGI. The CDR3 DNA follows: TGTGCTAAAGCAGTAGGGGCCTCCTACGAGCAGTACTTC. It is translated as CAKAVGASYEQYF.

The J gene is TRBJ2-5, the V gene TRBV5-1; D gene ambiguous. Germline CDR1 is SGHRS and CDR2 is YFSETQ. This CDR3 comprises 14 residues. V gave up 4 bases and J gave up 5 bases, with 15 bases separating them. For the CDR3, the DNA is TGCGCCAGCAGCCCGGCCAGTTCCGGGGAGACCCAGTACTTC. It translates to CASSPASSGETQYF.

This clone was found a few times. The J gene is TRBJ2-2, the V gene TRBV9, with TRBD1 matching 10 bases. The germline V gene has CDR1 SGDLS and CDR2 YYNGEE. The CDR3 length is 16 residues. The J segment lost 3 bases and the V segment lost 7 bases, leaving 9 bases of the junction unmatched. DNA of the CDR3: TGTGCCAGCCGGCGGGGGACAGGGGTGGACACCGGGGAGCTGTTTTTT. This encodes CASRRGTGVDTGELFF. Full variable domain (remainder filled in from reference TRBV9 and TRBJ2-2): DSGVTQTPKHLITATGQRVTLRCSPRSGDLSVYWYQQSLDQGLQFLIQYYNGEERAKGNILERFSAQQFPDLHSELNLSSLELGDSALYFCASRRGTGVDTGELFFGEGSRLTVL.

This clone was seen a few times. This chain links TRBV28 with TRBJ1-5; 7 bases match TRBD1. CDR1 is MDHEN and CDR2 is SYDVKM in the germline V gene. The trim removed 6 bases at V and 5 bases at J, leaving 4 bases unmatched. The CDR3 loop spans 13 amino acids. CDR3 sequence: CASRQGTYQPQHF. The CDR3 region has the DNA TGTGCCAGCAGACAGGGGACTTATCAGCCCCAGCATTTT.

DNA of the CDR3: TGTGCCAGCAGCTTAGCGCAATCAGTGGTGCGGAGCCAAGAGACCCAGTACTTC. It encodes CASSLAQSVVRSQETQYF. The chain employs TRBV7-2 and TRBJ2-5; D unclear. The CDR3 sequence is 18 residues long. Trimming removed 0 bases from V and 1 base from J, with 18 bases in between. CDR1 and CDR2 (germline): SGHTA, FQGNSA.

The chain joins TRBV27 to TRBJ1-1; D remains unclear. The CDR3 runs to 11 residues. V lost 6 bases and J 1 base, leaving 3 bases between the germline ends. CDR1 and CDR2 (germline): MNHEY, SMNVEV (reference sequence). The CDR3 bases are TGTGCCAGCAGACAGAACACTGAAGCTTTCTTT. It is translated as CASRQNTEAFF.

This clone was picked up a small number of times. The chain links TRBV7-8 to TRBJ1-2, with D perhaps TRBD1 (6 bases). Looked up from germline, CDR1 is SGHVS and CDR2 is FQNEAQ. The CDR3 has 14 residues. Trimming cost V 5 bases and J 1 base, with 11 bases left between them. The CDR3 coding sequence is TGTGCCAGCAGCACCAGGGACATTAACTATGGCTACACCTTC. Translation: CASSTRDINYGYTF.

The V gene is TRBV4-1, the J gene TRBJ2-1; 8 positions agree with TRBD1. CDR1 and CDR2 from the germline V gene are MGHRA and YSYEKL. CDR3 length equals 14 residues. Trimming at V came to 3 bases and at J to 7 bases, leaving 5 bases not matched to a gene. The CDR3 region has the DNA TGCGCCAGCAGCCATCACTGGACAGGGAATGAGCAGTTCTTC. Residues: CASSHHWTGNEQFF.

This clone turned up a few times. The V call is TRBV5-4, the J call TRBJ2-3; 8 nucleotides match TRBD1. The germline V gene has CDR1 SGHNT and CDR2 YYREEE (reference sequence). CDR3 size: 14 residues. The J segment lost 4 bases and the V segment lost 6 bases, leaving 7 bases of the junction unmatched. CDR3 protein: CASTGGARADTQYF. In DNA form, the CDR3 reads TGTGCCAGCACAGGGGGCGCGCGGGCAGATACGCAGTATTTT.

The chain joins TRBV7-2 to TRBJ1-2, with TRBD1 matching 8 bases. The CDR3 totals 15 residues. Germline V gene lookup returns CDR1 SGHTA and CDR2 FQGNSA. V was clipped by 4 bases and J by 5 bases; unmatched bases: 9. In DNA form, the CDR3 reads TGTGCCAGCAGCTCAGGACAGGGAAATTTTTATGGCTACACCTTC. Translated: CASSSGQGNFYGYTF.

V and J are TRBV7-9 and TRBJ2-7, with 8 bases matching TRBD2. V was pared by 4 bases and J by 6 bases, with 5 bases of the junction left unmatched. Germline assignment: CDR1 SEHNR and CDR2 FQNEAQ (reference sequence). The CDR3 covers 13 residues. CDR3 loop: CASSSLAVREQYF. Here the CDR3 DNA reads TGTGCCAGCAGCTCACTAGCGGTTCGCGAGCAGTACTTC.

In DNA form, the CDR3 reads TGTGCCAGCAGCCAAAGGGTACCTAGCGGGAGGAATGAGCAGTTCTTC. Translated: CASSQRVPSGRNEQFF. The chain combines TRBV14 with TRBJ2-1; 11 bases match TRBD2. Germline loops: CDR1 SGHDN, CDR2 FVKESK. This CDR3 has 16 residues. V lost 2 bases and J lost 7; bases outside the gene matches: 7.

Here the CDR3 reads CASSTATNEKLFF. CDR3 nucleotides: TGTGCCAGTAGCACGGCAACTAATGAAAAACTGTTTTTT. V usage is TRBV7-2 and J usage is TRBJ1-4; D is unresolved. The V gene lost 9 bases and the J gene lost 0 bases, with 8 bases spanning the gap. Germline V gene sequence: CDR1 SGHTA, CDR2 FQGNSA. The CDR3 loop spans 13 amino acids.

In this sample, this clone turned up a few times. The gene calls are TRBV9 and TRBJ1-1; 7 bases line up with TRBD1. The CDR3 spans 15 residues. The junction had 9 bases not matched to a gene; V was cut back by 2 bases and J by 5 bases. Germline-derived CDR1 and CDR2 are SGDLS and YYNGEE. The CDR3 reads CASSVEGAKGTEAFF. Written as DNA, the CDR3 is TGTGCCAGCAGCGTGGAGGGGGCAAAGGGGACTGAAGCTTTCTTT.

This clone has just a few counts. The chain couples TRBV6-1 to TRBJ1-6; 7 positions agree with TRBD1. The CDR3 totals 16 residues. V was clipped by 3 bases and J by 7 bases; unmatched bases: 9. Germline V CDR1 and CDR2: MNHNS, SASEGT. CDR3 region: CASSDGTGTANSPLHF. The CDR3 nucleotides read TGTGCCAGCAGTGACGGAACCGGGACAGCCAATTCACCCCTCCACTTT.

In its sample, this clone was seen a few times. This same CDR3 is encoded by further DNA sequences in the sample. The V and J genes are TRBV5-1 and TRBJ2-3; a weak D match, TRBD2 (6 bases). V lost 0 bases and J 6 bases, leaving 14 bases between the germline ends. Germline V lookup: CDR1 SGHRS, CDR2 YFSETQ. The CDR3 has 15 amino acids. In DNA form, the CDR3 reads TGCGCCAGCAGCTTGGCCGGAGGGGCGGGGGATACGCAGTATTTT. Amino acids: CASSLAGGAGDTQYF. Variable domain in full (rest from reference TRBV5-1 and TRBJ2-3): KAGVTQTPRYLIKTRGQQVTLSCSPISGHRSVSWYQQTPGQGLQFLFEYFSETQRNKGNFPGRFSGRQFSNSRSEMNVSTLELGDSALYLCASSLAGGAGDTQYFGPGTRLTVL.

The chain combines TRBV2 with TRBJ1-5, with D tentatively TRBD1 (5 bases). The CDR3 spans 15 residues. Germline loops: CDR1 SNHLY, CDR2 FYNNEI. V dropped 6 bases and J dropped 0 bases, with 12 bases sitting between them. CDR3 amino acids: CASSRQTHSNQPQHF. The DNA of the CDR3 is TGTGCCAGCAGCAGACAGACGCATAGCAATCAGCCCCAGCATTTT.

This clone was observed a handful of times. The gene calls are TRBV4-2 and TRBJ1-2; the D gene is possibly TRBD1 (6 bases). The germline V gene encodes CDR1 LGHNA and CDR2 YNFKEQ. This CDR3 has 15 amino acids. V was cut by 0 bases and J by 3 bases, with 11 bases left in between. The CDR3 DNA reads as TGTGCCAGCAGCCAAGATCGGGGGGCGGACTATGGCTACACCTTC. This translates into CASSQDRGADYGYTF.

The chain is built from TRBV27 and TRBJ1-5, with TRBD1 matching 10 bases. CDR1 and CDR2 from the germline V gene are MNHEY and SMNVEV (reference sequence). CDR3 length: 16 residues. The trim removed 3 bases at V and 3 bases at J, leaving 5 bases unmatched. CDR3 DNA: TGTGCCAGCAGTTTGGGGACAGGGGCCTCCAATCAGCCCCAGCATTTT. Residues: CASSLGTGASNQPQHF.

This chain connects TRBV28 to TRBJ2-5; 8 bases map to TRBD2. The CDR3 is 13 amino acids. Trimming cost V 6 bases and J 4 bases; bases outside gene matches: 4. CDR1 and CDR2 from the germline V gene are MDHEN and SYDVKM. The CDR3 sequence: CASRPGTRETQYF. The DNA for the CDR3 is TGTGCCAGCAGACCCGGGACTAGAGAGACCCAGTACTTC.

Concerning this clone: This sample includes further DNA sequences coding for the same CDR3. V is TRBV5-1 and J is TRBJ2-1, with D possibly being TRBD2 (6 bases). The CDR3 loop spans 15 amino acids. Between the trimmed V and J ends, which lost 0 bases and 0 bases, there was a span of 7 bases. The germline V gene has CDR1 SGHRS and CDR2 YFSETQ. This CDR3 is CASSLAGSSYNEQFF. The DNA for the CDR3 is TGCGCCAGCAGCTTGGCCGGGAGCTCCTACAATGAGCAGTTCTTC.

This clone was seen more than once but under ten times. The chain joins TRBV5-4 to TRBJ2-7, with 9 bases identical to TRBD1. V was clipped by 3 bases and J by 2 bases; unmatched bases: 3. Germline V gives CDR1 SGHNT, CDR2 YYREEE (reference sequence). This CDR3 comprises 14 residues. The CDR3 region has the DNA TGTGCCAGCAGCTCGGGGACAGGGCCCTACGAGCAGTACTTC. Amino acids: CASSSGTGPYEQYF.

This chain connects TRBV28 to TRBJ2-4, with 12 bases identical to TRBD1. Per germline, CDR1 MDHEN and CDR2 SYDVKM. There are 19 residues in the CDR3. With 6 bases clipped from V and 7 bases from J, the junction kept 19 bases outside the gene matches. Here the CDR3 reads CASSQTRGGGTGGGNIQYF. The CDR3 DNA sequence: TGTGCCAGCAGCCAAACCAGGGGAGGTGGGACAGGGGGCGGGAACATTCAGTACTTC. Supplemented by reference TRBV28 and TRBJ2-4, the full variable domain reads DVKVTQSSRYLVKRTGEKVFLECVQDMDHENMFWYRQDPGLGLRLIYFSYDVKMKEKGDIPEGYSVSREKKERFSLILESASTNQTSMYLCASSQTRGGGTGGGNIQYFGAGTRLSVL.